Presented here are 13 T cell receptor beta chains from one specimen sequenced in a study of beta chain features in type 1 diabetes. The antigens for these receptors are not known. Reverse transcription of all isolated RNA meant that expressed TCRB transcripts were sequenced. Profiling relied on immunoSEQ multiplex PCR, and the TCRdb table lists in-frame clones only, not all of them. The table has about 340,000 clones, about a tenth seen once. Whole-study findings and limits: All four CD4+ subsets of Type 1 diabetes patients contained TCRB CDR3s that were moderately but significantly shorter.

The sequencing sample was made of central memory CD4+ T cells from blood. These receptors all come from a man between 25 and 39 years old with type 1 diabetes.

This clone came up a few times. The J gene is TRBJ2-7, the V gene TRBV29-1; D possibly uses TRBD1 or TRBD2 (6 bases each). Trimming removed 6 bases at V and 1 base at J, with 22 bases between. CDR3 size: 16 residues. Germline assignment: CDR1 SQVTM and CDR2 ANQGSEA. Here the CDR3 DNA reads TGCAGCGTCCAGACGTGGGGGGCTCGTCGTTCCTACGAGCAGTACTTC. Its protein is CSVQTWGARRSYEQYF.

This clone has just a few counts. This chain joins TRBV13 and TRBJ2-1, with 10 bases identical to TRBD2. V was clipped by 6 bases and J by 0 bases; unmatched bases: 17. In germline, CDR1 is PRHDT, CDR2 FYEKMQ (reference sequence). The CDR3 totals 20 residues. CDR3 in DNA: TGTGCCAGCAGTCCTAAGCCACTAGCGGGGACGATTAGCTCCTACAATGAGCAGTTCTTC. This translates into CASSPKPLAGTISSYNEQFF.

As to this clone: This may stem from a read error, because a much larger clone lies one nucleotide away. This same CDR3 is encoded by further DNA sequences in the sample. The chain combines TRBV7-9 with TRBJ1-5, with D possibly being TRBD1 (6 bases). Deletions cut 1 base from V and 5 bases from J, with 6 bases between. CDR3 length: 13 amino acids. Germline V gene data show CDR1 as SEHNR and CDR2 as FQNEAQ (reference sequence). The CDR3 reads CASSLEGDQPQHF. In DNA, the CDR3 is TGTGCCAGCAGCTTAGAGGGGGATCAGCCCCAGCATTTT.

The rearrangement links TRBV5-6 to TRBJ1-2, with D possibly TRBD1 on 5 matching bases. CDR1 is SGHDT, CDR2 YYEEEE, per germline. This CDR3 region has 15 residues. The V end was cut by 4 bases, the J end by 0 bases, with 13 bases between. In DNA form, the CDR3 reads TGTGCCAGCAGCCCTCCGGGACGGACTAACTATGGCTACACCTTC. Its protein product is CASSPPGRTNYGYTF.

This clone was seen a handful of times. The rearrangement joins TRBV9 to TRBJ2-3; D tentatively reads TRBD1 or TRBD2 (5 bases each). Trimming stripped 4 bases from V and 2 bases from J, with 14 bases between. CDR3 length: 15 residues. Germline CDR1 is SGDLS and CDR2 is YYNGEE. CDR3 protein: CASSPRDDYTDTQYF. The CDR3 DNA sequence: TGTGCCAGCAGCCCCCGGGACGACTACACAGATACGCAGTATTTT. The full variable domain, with the rest looked up from reference TRBV9 and TRBJ2-3, is DSGVTQTPKHLITATGQRVTLRCSPRSGDLSVYWYQQSLDQGLQFLIQYYNGEERAKGNILERFSAQQFPDLHSELNLSSLELGDSALYFCASSPRDDYTDTQYFGPGTRLTVL.

The J gene is TRBJ1-2, the V gene TRBV7-9; no reliable D call. The CDR3 runs 12 residues. Germline-derived CDR1 and CDR2 are SEHNR and FQNEAQ (reference sequence). The germline V and J ends were trimmed by 5 bases and 5 bases, with 9 bases remaining between them. CDR3 DNA sequence: TGTGCCAGCAGCGCGGGCCAATATGGCTACACCTTC. Its translation: CASSAGQYGYTF.

This clone was detected a few times. The V gene is TRBV6-5, the J gene TRBJ2-5, with 9 bases identical to TRBD2. This CDR3 has 12 amino acids. Trimming at V came to 6 bases and at J to 13 bases, leaving 9 bases not matched to a gene. From germline, CDR1 is MNHEY and CDR2 SVGAGI. Here the CDR3 DNA reads TGTGCCAGCAGCATTAGCGGGGGCCCCGTGTACTTC. As protein: CASSISGGPVYF.

The J gene is TRBJ1-1, the V gene TRBV7-9; 7 positions agree with TRBD1. The CDR3 has 13 amino acids. In germline, CDR1 is SEHNR, CDR2 FQNEAQ (reference sequence). V shed 3 bases, J shed 7 bases, and the junction held 5 bases outside the gene matches. CDR3 region: CASSFRTGGEAFF. CDR3 nucleotides: TGTGCCAGCAGCTTCCGGACAGGCGGTGAAGCTTTCTTT. The whole variable domain, remainder taken from reference TRBV7-9 and TRBJ1-1, is DTGVSQNPRHKITKRGQNVTFRCDPISEHNRLYWYRQTLGQGPEFLTYFQNEAQLEKSRLLSDRFSAERPKGSFSTLEIQRTEQGDSAMYLCASSFRTGGEAFFGQGTRLTVV.

This clone was detected only a few times. The chain uses TRBV5-1 and TRBJ2-7; TRBD1 matches at 7 bases. The junction had 6 bases not matched to a gene; V was cut back by 0 bases and J by 0 bases. The CDR3 extends over 16 amino acids. In germline, CDR1 is SGHRS, CDR2 YFSETQ. CDR3 DNA sequence: TGCGCCAGCAGCTTGGCCACCGGGACAGCCTCCTACGAGCAGTACTTC. This sequence encodes CASSLATGTASYEQYF.

In this sample, this clone turned up many times. The V and J genes are TRBV2 and TRBJ1-5; unclear D gene. The germline V and J ends were trimmed by 6 bases and 1 base, with 10 bases remaining between them. The CDR3 covers 14 residues. Germline V CDR1 and CDR2: SNHLY, FYNNEI. CDR3 loop: CASRPGRSNQPQHF. CDR3 in DNA: TGTGCCAGCAGACCGGGGAGGAGCAATCAGCCCCAGCATTTT.

The CDR3 sequence is CASSQRTRETQYF. DNA of the CDR3: TGCGCCAGCAGCCAGAGGACGCGGGAGACCCAGTACTTC. V is TRBV4-1 and J is TRBJ2-5; D gene ambiguous. V lost 3 bases and J 5 bases, leaving 10 bases between the germline ends. Per the germline V gene, CDR1 is MGHRA and CDR2 is YSYEKL. CDR3 length equals 13 residues.

The chain couples TRBV6-6 to TRBJ1-1, with TRBD1 matching over 9 bases. Germline assignment: CDR1 MNHNY and CDR2 SVGAGI (reference sequence). This CDR3 region has 15 residues. Trimming removed 5 bases from V and 1 base from J; junction bases left unmatched: 5. For the CDR3, the DNA is TGTGCCAGCAGTGACCCGGGACAGGGGAACACTGAAGCTTTCTTT. Translated, it gives CASSDPGQGNTEAFF.

This clone was found a few times. Other nucleotide sequences from this sample produce the same CDR3. The gene calls are TRBV7-2 and TRBJ2-3, with D possibly being TRBD1 (5 bases). Germline V gene data show CDR1 as SGHTA and CDR2 as FQGNSA. The V gene lost 1 base and the J gene lost 4 bases, with 6 bases spanning the gap. CDR3 size: 13 residues. CDR3 nucleotide sequence: TGTGCCAGCAGCTTAGGGGGCGCAGATACGCAGTATTTT. Its protein product is CASSLGGADTQYF.